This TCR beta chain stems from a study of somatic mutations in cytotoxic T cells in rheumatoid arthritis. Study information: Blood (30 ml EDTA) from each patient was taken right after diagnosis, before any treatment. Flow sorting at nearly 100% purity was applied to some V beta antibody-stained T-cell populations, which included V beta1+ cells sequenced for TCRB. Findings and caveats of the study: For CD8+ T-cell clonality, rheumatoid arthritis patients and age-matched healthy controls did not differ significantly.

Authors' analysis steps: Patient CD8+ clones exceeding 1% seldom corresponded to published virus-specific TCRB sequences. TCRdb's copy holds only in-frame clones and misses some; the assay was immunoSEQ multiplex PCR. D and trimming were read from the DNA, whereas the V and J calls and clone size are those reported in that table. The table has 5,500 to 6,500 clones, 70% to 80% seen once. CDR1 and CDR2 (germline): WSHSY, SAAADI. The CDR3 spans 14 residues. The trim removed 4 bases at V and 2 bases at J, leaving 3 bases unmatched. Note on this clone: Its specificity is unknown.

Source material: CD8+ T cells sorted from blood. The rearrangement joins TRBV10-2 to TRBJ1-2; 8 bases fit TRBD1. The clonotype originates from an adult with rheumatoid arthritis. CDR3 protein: CASSGQGANYGYTF. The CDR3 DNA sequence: TGCGCCAGCAGTGGTCAGGGGGCCAACTATGGCTACACCTTC.